This paragraph covers one TCR beta chain sequence. What it binds is unknown. Other DNA sequences from this sample encode an identical CDR3 as well. The data are from a study of shared clonotypes between healthy human individuals. Study observations and caveats: Clonotype sharing across a handful of donors was observed for around 5% of naive CD4 clonotypes.

Germline trimming cut 4 bases from V and 5 bases from J; bases unmatched to any gene: 2. The CDR3 runs to 13 residues. The germline gives CDR1 SGHTA, CDR2 FQGNSA. Clones were read by immunoSEQ multiplex PCR, and TCRdb kept only the in-frame ones, dropping some. The profile shows 2,500,000 or so clones, about nine tenths of them singletons. The rearrangement uses TRBV7-2 and TRBJ1-2; 9 bases match TRBD1. This receptor was obtained from a man between 18 and 29 years old in good health. Some clones in this sample may be carry-over from other donors' samples. What was sequenced was naive CD4+ T cells from PBMCs. As to subset: CD45RA+ positively selected. In DNA, the CDR3 is TGTGCCAGCAGCTCGGGACAGGGTTATGGCTACACCTTC. This encodes CASSSGQGYGYTF.